One and the same sample provided the 14 T cell receptor beta chains below, sequenced in a study of identifying expanded T cells in peripheral blood. Profiling relied on immunoSEQ multiplex PCR, and the TCRdb table lists in-frame clones only, not all of them. Of tens of thousands of clones listed, about 88% are singletons. The specimen was blood. The source of these receptors is a person between 18 and 69 years old in good health.

The chain couples TRBV18 to TRBJ2-5, with 9 positions matching TRBD1. The CDR3 consists of 14 residues. Germline loops: CDR1 KGHSH, CDR2 LQKENI. V was pared by 3 bases and J by 9 bases, with 8 bases of the junction left unmatched. The DNA for the CDR3 is TGTGCCAGCTCACCCTGGACAGGGGTAGGGGCCCAGTACTTC. Translation gives CASSPWTGVGAQYF.

The chain has TRBV5-6 and TRBJ2-7, with D perhaps TRBD1 (5 bases). This CDR3 comprises 15 residues. Germline CDR1 SGHDT, CDR2 YYEEEE. Trimming removed 0 bases at V and 2 bases at J, with 12 bases between. The CDR3 spells CASSLVAGSTYEQYF. CDR3 nucleotides: TGTGCCAGCAGCTTGGTGGCAGGGTCCACCTACGAGCAGTACTTC.

The chain has TRBV4-3 and TRBJ1-1, with TRBD1 as a possible D gene (5 bases). Germline V CDR1 and CDR2: LGHNA, YSLEER. CDR3 size: 16 residues. The V end lost 0 bases, the J end lost 7 bases, and 18 bases lay between the germline ends. The CDR3 reads CASSQEIVRGRGEAFF. The DNA for the CDR3 is TGCGCCAGCAGCCAAGAAATCGTAAGGGGCCGGGGTGAAGCTTTCTTT.

This rearrangement joins TRBV30 to TRBJ1-1; TRBD1 might be the D (6 bases). This CDR3 has 16 residues. Trimming took 0 bases from V and 5 from J, leaving 19 bases between them. Germline CDR1 and CDR2: GTSNPN and SVGIG (reference sequence). The chain's CDR3 is CAWSVGWAGRGTEAFF. In DNA form, the CDR3 reads TGTGCCTGGAGTGTGGGTTGGGCAGGGAGGGGGACTGAAGCTTTCTTT.

V usage is TRBV7-2 and J usage is TRBJ2-7; no definite D call. This CDR3 is built from 15 residues. The germline V and J ends were trimmed by 1 base and 2 bases, with 12 bases remaining between them. The germline CDR1 and CDR2 sequences are SGHTA and FQGNSA. The CDR3 spells CASSLGQPSAYEQYF. The CDR3 DNA follows: TGTGCCAGCAGCTTAGGGCAGCCTTCCGCCTACGAGCAGTACTTC.

The chain recombines TRBV4-1 with TRBJ2-1; D possibly matches TRBD1 or TRBD2 (6 bases each). Germline CDR1 and CDR2: MGHRA and YSYEKL. The V and J ends lost 1 base and 8 bases respectively, with 12 bases between them. The CDR3 consists of 14 residues. The CDR3 loop reads CASSQGTGADEQFF. In DNA, the CDR3 is TGCGCCAGCAGCCAAGGTACGGGGGCCGATGAGCAGTTCTTC.

The chain combines TRBV7-9 with TRBJ2-1; no firm D call. The CDR3 is made up of 12 amino acids. Trimming removed 1 base from V and 8 bases from J, with 6 bases in between. Germline values: CDR1 SEHNR, CDR2 FQNEAQ (reference sequence). CDR3 protein: CASSLGGDEQFF. The CDR3 coding sequence is TGTGCCAGCAGCTTAGGTGGGGATGAGCAGTTCTTC.

The table lists this clone with a count of one. The chain is built from TRBV29-1 and TRBJ2-3; 10 bases are a match to TRBD2. V dropped 7 bases and J dropped 6; count of bases not matched to a gene: 7. This CDR3 contains 13 residues. The germline V gene has CDR1 SQVTM and CDR2 ANQGSEA. The chain's CDR3 is CSGTSGVFDTQYF. Written as DNA, the CDR3 is TGCAGCGGAACTAGCGGGGTGTTCGATACGCAGTATTTT.

This clone was detected once. This sequence joins TRBV7-2 and TRBJ2-3; D remains unclear. The V gene lost 1 base and the J gene lost 4 bases, with 3 bases spanning the gap. Germline CDR1 SGHTA, CDR2 FQGNSA. The CDR3 spans 12 residues. CDR3 protein: CASSLGADTQYF. CDR3 sequence (DNA): TGTGCCAGCAGCTTAGGCGCAGATACGCAGTATTTT.

The V call is TRBV6-5, the J call TRBJ2-3; D gene ambiguous. From germline, CDR1 is MNHEY and CDR2 SVGAGI. This CDR3 has 15 amino acids. Trimming took off 2 bases at V and 2 bases at J, with 11 bases between the two ends. CDR3: CASSYVVSNTDTQYF. In DNA form, the CDR3 reads TGTGCCAGCAGTTACGTGGTCAGCAACACAGATACGCAGTATTTT.

The chain uses TRBV5-1 and TRBJ2-5, with D perhaps TRBD1 (6 bases). The CDR3 contains 15 residues. Germline CDR1 SGHRS, CDR2 YFSETQ. Trimming stripped 5 bases from V and 4 bases from J, with 18 bases between. In nucleotides, the CDR3 is TGCGCCAGCAGGACTCAGGGGCAGGGGCCAGAGACCCAGTACTTC. Protein: CASRTQGQGPETQYF.

CDR3 DNA: TGCGCCAGCAGCTTTGTAGGGGGCGAAGAGGGATACTTC. Translation gives CASSFVGGEEGYF. V and J are TRBV5-1 and TRBJ2-7; 7 nucleotides align to TRBD1. After removal of 2 bases from V and 13 bases from J, the junction contained 12 bases not matched to a gene. This CDR3 is 13 amino acids long. Germline CDR1 reads SGHRS; CDR2 reads YFSETQ. Full variable domain (missing parts from reference TRBV5-1 and TRBJ2-7): KAGVTQTPRYLIKTRGQQVTLSCSPISGHRSVSWYQQTPGQGLQFLFEYFSETQRNKGNFPGRFSGRQFSNSRSEMNVSTLELGDSALYLCASSFVGGEEGYFGPGTRLTVT.

The V gene is TRBV14, the J gene TRBJ1-1, with 7 bases that match TRBD1. The length of the CDR3 is 15 residues. V shed 0 bases and J 5 bases; nucleotides not matched to a gene: 6. Germline loops: CDR1 SGHDN, CDR2 FVKESK. In DNA form, the CDR3 reads TGTGCCAGCAGCCAAGAGGAGGGGGCGTTTACTGAAGCTTTCTTT. Encoded protein: CASSQEEGAFTEAFF.

V gene TRBV27 combines with J gene TRBJ1-4, with D possibly being TRBD1 (5 bases). The CDR3 covers 13 residues. V was shortened by 9 bases and J by 8 bases, with 16 bases between the two germline ends. Germline V gene sequence: CDR1 MNHEY, CDR2 SMNVEV (reference sequence). The CDR3 DNA is TGTGCCAGAGGGGATAGAAATCACGAAAAACTGTTTTTT. Protein product: CARGDRNHEKLFF. Together with reference TRBV27 and TRBJ1-4, the CDR3 gives the full variable domain: EAQVTQNPRYLITVTGKKLTVTCSQNMNHEYMSWYRQDPGLGLRQIYYSMNVEVTDKGDVPEGYKVSRKEKRNFPLILESPSPNQTSLYFCARGDRNHEKLFFGSGTQLSVL.